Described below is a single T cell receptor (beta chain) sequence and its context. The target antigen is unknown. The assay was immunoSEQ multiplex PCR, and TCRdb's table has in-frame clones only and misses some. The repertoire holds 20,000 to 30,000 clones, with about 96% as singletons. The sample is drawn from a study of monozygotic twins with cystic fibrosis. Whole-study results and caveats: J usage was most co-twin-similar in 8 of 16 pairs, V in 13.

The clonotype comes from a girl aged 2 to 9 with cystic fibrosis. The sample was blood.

The CDR3 here is CASSPPTDTQYF. For the CDR3, the DNA is TGCGCCAGCAGCCCGCCCACAGATACGCAGTATTTT. This chain uses TRBV5-1 with TRBJ2-3; D unclear. The CDR3 has 12 amino acids. The V gene's germline CDR1 is SGHRS and CDR2 YFSETQ. V lost 4 bases to trimming and J lost 2 bases, with 5 bases between them. Full variable domain (missing parts from reference TRBV5-1 and TRBJ2-3): KAGVTQTPRYLIKTRGQQVTLSCSPISGHRSVSWYQQTPGQGLQFLFEYFSETQRNKGNFPGRFSGRQFSNSRSEMNVSTLELGDSALYLCASSPPTDTQYFGPGTRLTVL.